Presented here are 6 T cell receptor beta chains from one specimen sequenced in a study of T cell changes during pregnancy in multiple sclerosis. Here immunoSEQ multiplex PCR was the method, and the copy in TCRdb shows in-frame clones only, minus some. The sample holds about 57,000 clones, 88% seen once. The source was CD4+ T cells from peripheral blood mononuclear cells, collected in the third trimester of pregnancy. These receptors were obtained from a female donor with multiple sclerosis, enrolled in a pregnancy study.

This clone was detected a few times. V is TRBV5-5 and J is TRBJ1-1; 10 nucleotides agree with TRBD1. The CDR3 has 16 amino acids. Germline lookup yields CDR1 SGHKS and CDR2 YYEKEE (reference sequence). The junction had 9 bases not matched to a gene; V was cut back by 6 bases and J by 1 base. The chain's CDR3 is CASIGGTGDGNTEAFF. CDR3 nucleotide sequence: TGTGCCAGCATTGGGGGGACAGGGGATGGGAACACTGAAGCTTTCTTT.

The rearrangement joins TRBV2 to TRBJ2-7, with 7 bases matching TRBD1. Per germline, CDR1 SNHLY and CDR2 FYNNEI. V gave up 6 bases and J gave up 3 bases; unmatched junction bases: 2. The CDR3 is made up of 12 amino acids. The CDR3: CASRRQGYEQYF. The CDR3 bases are TGTGCCAGCAGAAGACAGGGCTACGAGCAGTACTTC. The whole variable domain, filled in from reference TRBV2 and TRBJ2-7, reads EPEVTQTPSHQVTQMGQEVILRCVPISNHLYFYWYRQILGQKVEFLVSFYNNEISEKSEIFDDQFSVERPDGSNFTLKIRSTKLEDSAMYFCASRRQGYEQYFGPGTRLTVT.

The sample holds one count of this clone. CDR3 loop: CASSRIQGGDEKLFF. The CDR3 DNA sequence: TGTGCCAGCTCACGGATTCAGGGCGGGGATGAAAAACTGTTTTTT. This chain connects TRBV18 to TRBJ1-4; perhaps TRBD1 as D (5 bases). The CDR3 length is 15 residues. The germline gives CDR1 KGHSH, CDR2 LQKENI. V lost 4 bases and J 6 bases, leaving 15 bases between the germline ends.

About this clone itself: The sample holds other DNA sequences that translate to the same CDR3. The CDR3 sequence: CASSRTGTSGRLEQFF. For the CDR3, the DNA is TGTGCCAGCTCACGGACCGGGACTAGCGGGAGACTTGAGCAGTTCTTC. The genes are TRBV18 and TRBJ2-1, with TRBD2 matching 14 bases. Germline CDR1 KGHSH, CDR2 LQKENI. The CDR3 has 16 residues. J lost 9 bases, V lost 4 bases, and 8 bases had no gene match.

The chain has TRBV19 and TRBJ2-7, with 7 nucleotides matching TRBD1. Germline CDR1 LNHDA, CDR2 SQIVND (reference sequence). The ends lost 5 bases at V and 4 bases at J; junction bases unmatched: 11. The CDR3 length is 15 residues. Here the CDR3 reads CASSPQGSSSYEQYF. The CDR3 bases are TGTGCCAGTAGTCCACAGGGGAGTTCCTCATACGAGCAGTACTTC.

The chain couples TRBV7-3 to TRBJ2-1; D may be TRBD2 (5 bases). Germline V gene sequence: CDR1 SGHTA, CDR2 FQGTGA. The CDR3 consists of 15 residues. Trimming removed 0 bases at V and 7 bases at J, with 13 bases between. CDR3 sequence reads: CASSLTNRTGNEQFF. Here the CDR3 DNA reads TGTGCCAGCAGCTTAACGAACAGAACGGGGAATGAGCAGTTCTTC.